This entry lists 28 T cell receptor beta chains sequenced from one sample in a study of Tregs in tolerant kidney transplant recipients. The table came from immunoSEQ multiplex PCR; TCRdb's copy has only in-frame clones and leaves some out. The data show around 230,000 clones, about four fifths seen once. Sample: CD4+ T cells from blood. All receptors derive from a human donor in good health.

V gene TRBV19 combines with J gene TRBJ2-1; 15 nucleotides align to TRBD2. In germline, CDR1 is LNHDA, CDR2 SQIVND (reference sequence). The CDR3 loop spans 17 amino acids. J lost 3 bases, V lost 9 bases, and 9 bases had no gene match. The CDR3 loop is CASRGLAGGRIYNEQFF. CDR3 DNA: TGTGCCAGCCGAGGACTAGCGGGAGGGCGTATCTACAATGAGCAGTTCTTC.

CDR3 residues: CASSPQRTNSYNEQFF. The CDR3 DNA follows: TGTGCCAGCTCACCACAGAGAACAAACTCCTACAATGAGCAGTTCTTC. The chain employs TRBV18 and TRBJ2-1; D is unresolved. This CDR3 is built from 16 residues. Trimming removed 1 base from V and 0 bases from J, with 10 bases in between. CDR1 KGHSH and CDR2 LQKENI come from the germline V gene.

Here the CDR3 reads CASGGGRSLETQYF. Here the CDR3 DNA reads TGTGCCAGCGGGGGCGGGAGGTCATTGGAGACCCAGTACTTC. This chain joins TRBV2 and TRBJ2-5; 8 nucleotides line up with TRBD2. The CDR3 runs to 14 residues. Trimming at V came to 8 bases and at J to 5 bases, leaving 10 bases not matched to a gene. Germline V lookup: CDR1 SNHLY, CDR2 FYNNEI.

This clone turned up a few times. The rearrangement uses TRBV11-2 and TRBJ1-1; TRBD1 matches 8 bases. Germline V gene data show CDR1 as SGHAT and CDR2 as FQNNGV. The length of the CDR3 is 14 residues. With V trimmed by 4 bases and J by 4 bases, 5 bases remained unmatched. The CDR3 region is CASSSRTGSTEAFF. CDR3 sequence (DNA): TGTGCCAGCAGCTCTAGGACAGGGAGCACTGAAGCTTTCTTT. Together with reference TRBV11-2 and TRBJ1-1, the CDR3 gives the full variable domain: EAGVAQSPRYKIIEKRQSVAFWCNPISGHATLYWYQQILGQGPKLLIQFQNNGVVDDSQLPKDRFSAERLKGVDSTLKIQPAKLEDSAVYLCASSSRTGSTEAFFGQGTRLTVV.

V and J are TRBV29-1 and TRBJ2-6; 8 bases are a match to TRBD2. The CDR3 contains 17 residues. Trimming cost V 8 bases and J 0 bases; bases outside gene matches: 12. The germline V gene encodes CDR1 SQVTM and CDR2 ANQGSEA. The CDR3 DNA reads TGCAGCCTACCCGGGAGGGTGGAGAGCTCTGGGGCCAACGTCCTGACTTTC. Amino acid sequence: CSLPGRVESSGANVLTF. Full variable domain (rest looked up from reference TRBV29-1 and TRBJ2-6): SAVISQKPSRDICQRGTSLTIQCQVDSQVTMMFWYRQQPGQSLTLIATANQGSEATYESGFVIDKFPISRPNLTFSTLTVSNMSPEDSSIYLCSLPGRVESSGANVLTFGAGSRLTVL.

The chain is built from TRBV28 and TRBJ1-2; D is ambiguous. Trimming stripped 2 bases from V and 5 bases from J, with 9 bases between. The CDR3 is made up of 13 amino acids. CDR1 is MDHEN and CDR2 is SYDVKM in the germline V gene. CDR3: CASSLKPFYGYTF. In DNA form, the CDR3 reads TGTGCCAGCAGTTTAAAGCCTTTTTATGGCTACACCTTC.

The V and J genes are TRBV30 and TRBJ2-1; D remains ambiguous. The CDR3 spans 11 residues. Deletions cut 0 bases from V and 10 bases from J, with 7 bases between. Germline CDR1 reads GTSNPN; CDR2 reads SVGIG (reference sequence). The DNA for the CDR3 is TGTGCCTGGAGTGTACTCAAGGAGCAGTTCTTC. Protein: CAWSVLKEQFF.

The chain uses TRBV7-8 and TRBJ1-5; D remains ambiguous. Germline values: CDR1 SGHVS, CDR2 FQNEAQ. Trimming took 4 bases from V and 2 from J, leaving 21 bases between them. The CDR3 extends over 18 amino acids. The CDR3 sequence: CASSSLAGSRGGNQPQHF. The CDR3 DNA is TGTGCCAGCAGCTCCCTAGCTGGCAGCCGCGGGGGCAATCAGCCCCAGCATTTT.

The chain recombines TRBV27 with TRBJ2-1, with 10 positions matching TRBD2. V trimming: 7 bases; J trimming: 2 bases; junction bases outside the gene matches: 5. Germline CDR1 and CDR2: MNHEY and SMNVEV (reference sequence). CDR3 length: 15 residues. The DNA for the CDR3 is TGTGCCAGCAACTTAGCGGGAGGAACCTACAATGAGCAGTTCTTC. This gives the protein CASNLAGGTYNEQFF.

The V gene is TRBV7-2, the J gene TRBJ2-7; 15 nucleotides align to TRBD2. The ends lost 7 bases at V and 6 bases at J; junction bases unmatched: 13. CDR3 length: 17 amino acids. From germline, CDR1 is SGHTA and CDR2 FQGNSA. The chain's CDR3 is CASTPTGLAGGLAEQYF. In DNA form, the CDR3 reads TGTGCCAGCACCCCGACGGGACTAGCGGGAGGCTTGGCCGAGCAGTACTTC.

The CDR3 region is CASSPAGTGNEQYF. CDR3 sequence (DNA): TGTGCCAGCTCACCAGCCGGGACAGGAAACGAGCAGTACTTC. This chain uses TRBV18 with TRBJ2-7; 8 positions agree with TRBD1. Looked up from germline, CDR1 is KGHSH and CDR2 is LQKENI. V was clipped by 2 bases and J by 5 bases; unmatched bases: 5. The CDR3 is 14 residues long.

In this sample, this clone turned up once. The CDR3 DNA follows: TGTGCCAGCAGCTTAGCCCACCTGACAGGGGTGGAAGTTGGCTACACCTTC. This sequence encodes CASSLAHLTGVEVGYTF. The chain combines TRBV7-9 with TRBJ1-2, with TRBD1 matching 8 bases. V dropped 0 bases and J dropped 7; count of bases not matched to a gene: 13. The germline V gene encodes CDR1 SEHNR and CDR2 FQNEAQ (reference sequence). The CDR3 is made up of 17 amino acids.

This CDR3 reads CASSRTSGGAETQYF. The DNA for the CDR3 is TGCGCCAGCAGCCGTACTAGCGGGGGGGCTGAGACCCAGTACTTC. The chain links TRBV5-1 to TRBJ2-5; TRBD2 agrees at 13 bases. Germline assignment: CDR1 SGHRS and CDR2 YFSETQ. The CDR3 contains 15 residues. With 4 bases clipped from V and 5 bases from J, the junction kept 5 bases outside the gene matches. The whole variable domain, filled in from reference TRBV5-1 and TRBJ2-5, reads KAGVTQTPRYLIKTRGQQVTLSCSPISGHRSVSWYQQTPGQGLQFLFEYFSETQRNKGNFPGRFSGRQFSNSRSEMNVSTLELGDSALYLCASSRTSGGAETQYFGPGTRLLVL.

CDR3 region: CASSEGGITDTQYF. The CDR3 DNA is TGTGCCAGTTCGGAGGGGGGTATTACAGATACGCAGTATTTT. This chain uses TRBV7-9 with TRBJ2-3; D assignment may be TRBD1 or TRBD2 (6 bases each). The CDR3 is 14 amino acids. Trimming shortened V by 9 bases and J by 3 bases, and 16 bases separated the two germline ends. Germline V gene sequence: CDR1 SEHNR, CDR2 FQNEAQ (reference sequence).

This sequence joins TRBV19 and TRBJ1-5, with D possibly matching TRBD1 (5 bases). CDR3 size: 16 residues. V lost 5 bases to trimming and J lost 4 bases, with 18 bases between them. The germline V gene encodes CDR1 LNHDA and CDR2 SQIVND (reference sequence). DNA for the CDR3: TGTGCCAGTAGTCAGATGGGGAGAGGGGATAATCAGCCCCAGCATTTT. Amino acids: CASSQMGRGDNQPQHF.

In its sample, this clone was seen a few times. The rearrangement links TRBV6-1 to TRBJ1-1, with TRBD1 matching 8 bases. Trimming took 6 bases from V and 5 from J; bases not matched to a gene: 5. The CDR3 spans 13 residues. Germline CDR1 is MNHNS and CDR2 is SASEGT. In DNA form, the CDR3 reads TGTGCCAGCAGCCCACAGGGGGAGACTGAAGCTTTCTTT. It encodes CASSPQGETEAFF.

V and J are TRBV7-6 and TRBJ1-4, with D uncertain. The CDR3 length is 13 residues. Trimming removed 0 bases from V and 4 bases from J, with 3 bases in between. The germline gives CDR1 SGHVS, CDR2 FNYEAQ. The CDR3 nucleotides read TGTGCCAGCAGCTTAGCTGTTAATGAAAAACTGTTTTTT. It codes for CASSLAVNEKLFF.

The rearrangement uses TRBV6-1 and TRBJ1-3; 9 nucleotides align to TRBD1. The CDR3 runs to 14 residues. Germline V CDR1 and CDR2: MNHNS, SASEGT. Trimming removed 6 bases from V and 5 bases from J; junction bases left unmatched: 5. The CDR3, as DNA: TGTGCCAGCAGCATACAGGGGGCTAGAAACACCATATATTTT. Its translation is CASSIQGARNTIYF.

The V gene is TRBV5-8, the J gene TRBJ2-7; 9 nucleotides line up with TRBD1. The length of the CDR3 is 14 residues. Germline CDR1 SGHTS, CDR2 YDEGEE. J was trimmed by 7 bases and V by 4 bases; bases with no gene match: 9. CDR3 sequence (DNA): TGTGCCAGCAGCAACCGGGACAGGGTATATGAGCAGTACTTC. Protein sequence: CASSNRDRVYEQYF.

The chain couples TRBV5-1 to TRBJ2-5; D not certain. CDR3 size: 12 residues. CDR1 and CDR2 from the germline V gene are SGHRS and YFSETQ. Between the trimmed V and J ends, which lost 0 bases and 5 bases, there was a span of 5 bases. CDR3 loop: CASSLGSETQYF. The CDR3 nucleotides read TGCGCCAGCAGCTTGGGTTCGGAGACCCAGTACTTC.

The gene calls are TRBV29-1 and TRBJ2-3; 9 positions agree with TRBD2. The CDR3 runs to 16 residues. Germline lookup yields CDR1 SQVTM and CDR2 ANQGSEA. V was pared by 0 bases and J by 3 bases, with 7 bases of the junction left unmatched. As DNA, the CDR3 is TGCAGCGTTGAAGATTCTGGGCTAGCGGGGACAGATACGCAGTATTTT. This translates into CSVEDSGLAGTDTQYF.

This chain uses TRBV5-4 with TRBJ1-1; D unresolved. Between the trimmed V and J ends, which lost 4 bases and 10 bases, there was a span of 20 bases. The CDR3 loop spans 14 amino acids. Germline V gene lookup returns CDR1 SGHNT and CDR2 YYREEE (reference sequence). The chain's CDR3 is CASSASRQSQTAFF. Written as DNA, the CDR3 is TGTGCCAGCAGCGCAAGCCGACAATCTCAAACAGCTTTCTTT.

V gene TRBV6-5 combines with J gene TRBJ1-1; 7 bases are a match to TRBD1. Germline V gene sequence: CDR1 MNHEY, CDR2 SVGAGI. The CDR3 extends over 12 amino acids. The V segment lost 7 bases and the J segment 10 bases; nucleotides outside the gene matches: 9. The DNA for the CDR3 is TGTGCCAGCAACCCCAGGGGGGGCGTAGCTTTCTTT. Translation gives CASNPRGGVAFF.

This chain uses TRBV7-2 with TRBJ2-5; 9 nucleotides align to TRBD2. CDR1 and CDR2 from the germline V gene are SGHTA and FQGNSA. The CDR3 extends over 16 amino acids. Unmatched junction bases numbered 4, after V lost 2 bases and J lost 0 bases. In nucleotides, the CDR3 is TGTGCCAGCAGCTTATCGCTAGCGGGGAACCAAGAGACCCAGTACTTC. It yields the protein CASSLSLAGNQETQYF.

V usage is TRBV19 and J usage is TRBJ2-1; possibly TRBD1 or TRBD2 for D (6 bases each). The CDR3 spans 19 residues. The V end lost 4 bases, the J end lost 0 bases, and 22 bases lay between the germline ends. The germline V gene encodes CDR1 LNHDA and CDR2 SQIVND (reference sequence). This CDR3 is CASSKGGMTILSSYNEQFF. As DNA, the CDR3 is TGTGCCAGTAGTAAGGGGGGTATGACAATCCTAAGCTCCTACAATGAGCAGTTCTTC.

The V call is TRBV6-6, the J call TRBJ2-7; 8 bases match TRBD2. The CDR3 length is 16 residues. The trim removed 1 base at V and 2 bases at J, leaving 7 bases unmatched. CDR1 MNHNY and CDR2 SVGAGI come from the germline V gene (reference sequence). In nucleotides, the CDR3 is TGTGCCAGCAGTTACTACCGGGGGGGCAATCCCTACGAGCAGTACTTC. Protein: CASSYYRGGNPYEQYF.

The chain employs TRBV4-2 and TRBJ1-5; tentatively, D is TRBD1 (5 bases). The germline V and J ends were trimmed by 0 bases and 8 bases, with 14 bases remaining between them. This CDR3 is 15 amino acids long. CDR1 and CDR2 (germline): LGHNA, YNFKEQ. Written as DNA, the CDR3 is TGTGCCAGCAGCCAAGATTCCCGGGGCTCGAAGCCCCAGCATTTT. Translated: CASSQDSRGSKPQHF.

CDR3 sequence: CASSPRTGTQYF. The CDR3 DNA reads as TGTGCCAGCAGCCCCCGAACGGGGACCCAGTACTTC. The chain has TRBV7-2 and TRBJ2-5; D ambiguous. V gave up 5 bases and J gave up 7 bases, with 11 bases separating them. The CDR3 is 12 residues long. Germline CDR1 SGHTA, CDR2 FQGNSA.